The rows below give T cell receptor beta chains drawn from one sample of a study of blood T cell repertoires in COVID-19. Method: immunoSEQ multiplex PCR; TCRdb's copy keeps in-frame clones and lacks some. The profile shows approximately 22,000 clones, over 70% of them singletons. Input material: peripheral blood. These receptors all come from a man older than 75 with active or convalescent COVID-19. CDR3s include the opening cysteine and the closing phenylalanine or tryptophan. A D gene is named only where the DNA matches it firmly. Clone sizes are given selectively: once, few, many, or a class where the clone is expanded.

CDR3nt: TGTGCCAGCAGGGGGGGACTATGGGAAAAACTGTTTTTT; CDR3aa: CASRGGLWEKLFF; d_gene: .; v_gene: TRBV27; j_gene: TRBJ1-4; abundance: .
CDR3nt: TGTGCCAGCTCACCACGAGGACTAGCGGGATCCTCTGGGGCCAACGTCCTGACTTTC; CDR3aa: CASSPRGLAGSSGANVLTF; d_gene: TRBD2; v_gene: TRBV18; j_gene: TRBJ2-6; abundance: .
CDR3nt: TGTGCCAGCAGTAGGCCCGGACAGGAGAATGGCTACACCTTC; CDR3aa: CASSRPGQENGYTF; d_gene: TRBD1; v_gene: TRBV25-1; j_gene: TRBJ1-2; abundance: .
CDR3nt: TGTGCCATCAGCCAACAGGGGGACGTTTCTGGCTACACCTTC; CDR3aa: CAISQQGDVSGYTF; d_gene: TRBD1; v_gene: TRBV10-3; j_gene: TRBJ1-2; abundance: .
CDR3nt: TGTGCCAGCACCCCGGACAGATACTCTGGGGCCAACGTCCTGACTTTC; CDR3aa: CASTPDRYSGANVLTF; d_gene: .; v_gene: TRBV2; j_gene: TRBJ2-6; abundance: .
CDR3nt: TGTGCCAGTCGACGGGTGGGCGGGGAGCTGTTTTTT; CDR3aa: CASRRVGGELFF; d_gene: .; v_gene: TRBV19; j_gene: TRBJ2-2; abundance: once
CDR3nt: TGCGCCAGCAGCGCGGACAGGGTAGATGGCTACACCTTC; CDR3aa: CASSADRVDGYTF; d_gene: TRBD1; v_gene: TRBV5-1; j_gene: TRBJ1-2; abundance: .
CDR3nt: TGTGCCAGCAGCCGGGGACTAGACGGACTCCAAGAGACCCAGTACTTC; CDR3aa: CASSRGLDGLQETQYF; d_gene: TRBD2; v_gene: TRBV5-4; j_gene: TRBJ2-5; abundance: .
CDR3nt: TGTGCCAGCAGTTTATTGAGCAATCAGCCCCAGCATTTT; CDR3aa: CASSLLSNQPQHF; d_gene: .; v_gene: TRBV6-2/TRBV6-3; j_gene: TRBJ1-5; abundance: .
CDR3nt: TGTGCCAGCAGTTCCAGCGGGGGGTTCCAAGAGACCCAGTACTTC; CDR3aa: CASSSSGGFQETQYF; d_gene: TRBD2; v_gene: TRBV28; j_gene: TRBJ2-5; abundance: once
CDR3nt: TGTGCCACCCGAGGGGGCACTGAAGCTTTCTTT; CDR3aa: CATRGGTEAFF; d_gene: .; v_gene: TRBV3-1/TRBV3-2; j_gene: TRBJ1-1; abundance: .
CDR3nt: TGTGCCAGCAGCCCTCCGCATGAGGGCGGTGAGCAGTTCTTC; CDR3aa: CASSPPHEGGEQFF; d_gene: .; v_gene: TRBV7-8; j_gene: TRBJ2-1; abundance: .
CDR3nt: TGCGCCAGCAGTGAGGGGCGGGCTGAAGCTTTCTTT; CDR3aa: CASSEGRAEAFF; d_gene: .; v_gene: TRBV10-2; j_gene: TRBJ1-1; abundance: .
CDR3nt: TGTGCCAGCAGTGCTAACCGGGACAGGGGGTCAGGGCCCCAGCATTTT; CDR3aa: CASSANRDRGSGPQHF; d_gene: TRBD1; v_gene: TRBV6-2/TRBV6-3; j_gene: TRBJ1-5; abundance: .
CDR3nt: TGCGCCAGCAGCCCGGGGGTCCTAGTTAACACTGAAGCTTTCTTT; CDR3aa: CASSPGVLVNTEAFF; d_gene: .; v_gene: TRBV4-1; j_gene: TRBJ1-1; abundance: .
CDR3nt: TGCGCCAGCGGCCAGGGATCCACTGAAGCTTTCTTT; CDR3aa: CASGQGSTEAFF; d_gene: .; v_gene: TRBV5-1; j_gene: TRBJ1-1; abundance: .
CDR3nt: TGTGCCAGCAGTCCAGACAGGCGAGGGCACAATGAGCAGTTCTTC; CDR3aa: CASSPDRRGHNEQFF; d_gene: .; v_gene: TRBV2; j_gene: TRBJ2-1; abundance: once
CDR3nt: TGTGCCACCAGCAGAGATCGGGGCACCGGGGAGCTGTTTTTT; CDR3aa: CATSRDRGTGELFF; d_gene: .; v_gene: TRBV15; j_gene: TRBJ2-2; abundance: .
CDR3nt: TGTGCCAGCAGCCCAACGGGGGGGAACACTGAAGCTTTCTTT; CDR3aa: CASSPTGGNTEAFF; d_gene: .; v_gene: TRBV7-9; j_gene: TRBJ1-1; abundance: medium-sized
CDR3nt: TGTGCCAGCACCGACAGGGGGATCGGCGACGAGCAGTACTTC; CDR3aa: CASTDRGIGDEQYF; d_gene: TRBD1; v_gene: TRBV6-5; j_gene: TRBJ2-7; abundance: .
CDR3nt: TGTGCTAGTGGTTTAGAAAGCCTTACGGAGCAGTACTTC; CDR3aa: CASGLESLTEQYF; d_gene: .; v_gene: TRBV12-5; j_gene: TRBJ2-7; abundance: .
CDR3nt: TGTGCCAGCAGCCGTCTCGGGGGATCACCCCTCCACTTT; CDR3aa: CASSRLGGSPLHF; d_gene: .; v_gene: TRBV12-3/TRBV12-4; j_gene: TRBJ1-6; abundance: few
CDR3nt: TGTGCCAGCAGCCCCCCCGCGGGCTTACCACAGTTCTTC; CDR3aa: CASSPPAGLPQFF; d_gene: .; v_gene: TRBV5-4; j_gene: TRBJ2-1; abundance: .
CDR3nt: TGCGCCAGCAGCCAAGATCGAGGGAGGACAGGGGCATACCAAGAGACCCAGTACTTC; CDR3aa: CASSQDRGRTGAYQETQYF; d_gene: TRBD1; v_gene: TRBV4-1; j_gene: TRBJ2-5; abundance: .
CDR3nt: TGTGCCAGCAGCTCGGGACAGAATTACGAGCAGTACTTC; CDR3aa: CASSSGQNYEQYF; d_gene: TRBD1; v_gene: TRBV6-1; j_gene: TRBJ2-7; abundance: .
CDR3nt: TGTGCCAGCAGCTTCGAGGTCTCCTACAATGAGCAGTTCTTC; CDR3aa: CASSFEVSYNEQFF; d_gene: .; v_gene: TRBV5-6; j_gene: TRBJ2-1; abundance: .